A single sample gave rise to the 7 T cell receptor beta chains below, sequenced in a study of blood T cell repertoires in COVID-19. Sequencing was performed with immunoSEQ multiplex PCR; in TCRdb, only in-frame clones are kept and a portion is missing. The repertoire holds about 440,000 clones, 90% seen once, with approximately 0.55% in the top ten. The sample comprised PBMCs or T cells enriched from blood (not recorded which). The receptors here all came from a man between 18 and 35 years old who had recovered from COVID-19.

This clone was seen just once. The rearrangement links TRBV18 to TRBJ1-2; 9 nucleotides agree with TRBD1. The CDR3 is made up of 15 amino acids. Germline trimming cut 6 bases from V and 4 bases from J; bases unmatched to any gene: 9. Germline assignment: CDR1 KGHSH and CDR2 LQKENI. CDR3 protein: CASSLGQGVGYGYTF. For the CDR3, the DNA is TGTGCCAGCTCGTTGGGACAGGGAGTTGGCTATGGCTACACCTTC.

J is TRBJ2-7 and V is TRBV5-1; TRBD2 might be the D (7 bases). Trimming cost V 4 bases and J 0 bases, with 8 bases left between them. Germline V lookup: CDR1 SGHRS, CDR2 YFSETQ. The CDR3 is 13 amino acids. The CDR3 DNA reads TGCGCCAGCAGCGGGGGGGCCTCCTACGAGCAGTACTTC. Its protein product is CASSGGASYEQYF.

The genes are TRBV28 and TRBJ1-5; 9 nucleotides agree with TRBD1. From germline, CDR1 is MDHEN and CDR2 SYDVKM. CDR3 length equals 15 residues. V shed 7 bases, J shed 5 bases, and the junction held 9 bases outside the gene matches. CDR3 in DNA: TGTGCCAGCACCCAGGGGGACAGGGCCTATCAGCCCCAGCATTTT. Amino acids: CASTQGDRAYQPQHF.

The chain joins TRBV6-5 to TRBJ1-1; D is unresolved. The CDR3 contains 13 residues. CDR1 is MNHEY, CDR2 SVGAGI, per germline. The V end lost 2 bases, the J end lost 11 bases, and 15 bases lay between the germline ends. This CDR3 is CASSYPDSARAFF. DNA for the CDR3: TGTGCCAGCAGTTACCCCGATTCCGCCCGGGCTTTCTTT.

This chain's CDR3 is CASSVPDRGNGGYTF. For the CDR3, the DNA is TGCGCCAGCAGTGTGCCTGACAGGGGGAACGGTGGCTACACCTTC. The genes are TRBV10-2 and TRBJ1-2; 9 bases are a match to TRBD1. The CDR3 spans 15 residues. Germline loops: CDR1 WSHSY, CDR2 SAAADI. The trim removed 4 bases at V and 7 bases at J, leaving 10 bases unmatched.

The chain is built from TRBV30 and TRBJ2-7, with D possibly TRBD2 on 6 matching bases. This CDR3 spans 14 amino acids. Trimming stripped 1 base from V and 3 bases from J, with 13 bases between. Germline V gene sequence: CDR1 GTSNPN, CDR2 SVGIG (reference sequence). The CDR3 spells CAWSAGTRNYEQYF. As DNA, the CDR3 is TGTGCCTGGAGTGCCGGGACTCGAAACTACGAGCAGTACTTC.

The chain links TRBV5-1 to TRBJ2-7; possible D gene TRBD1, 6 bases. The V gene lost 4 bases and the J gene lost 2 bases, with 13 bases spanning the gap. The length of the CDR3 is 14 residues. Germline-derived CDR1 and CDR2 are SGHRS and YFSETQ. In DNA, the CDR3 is TGCGCCAGCAGCCCGAGACAGGATCCCTACGAGCAGTACTTC. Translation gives CASSPRQDPYEQYF.